This T cell receptor beta chain was found in a study of regulatory T cells in long-lasting Graves disease. Study observations and caveats: Thyroid tissue went unstudied; only peripheral blood was examined.

Time point indicated: newly diagnosed GD, antithyroid drugs for less than 3 months. From PBMCs, RNA was extracted and then used to make the TCR library. V lost 5 bases to trimming and J lost 4 bases; unmatched junction nucleotides: 2. Germline values: CDR1 DFQATT, CDR2 SNEGSKA (reference sequence). The CDR3 runs to 13 residues. Assembly of TCR beta libraries relied on iRepertoire HTBI primers together with Arm-PCR of CDR3 regions. Each CDR3 protein gets one entry after TCRdb re-called the multiplex PCR reads with MiXCR. This table has hundreds of thousands of distinct CDR3 sequences, about 12% appearing once. A note on this clonotype: The antigen remains unidentified.

These same data were also listed under a study on T cells in Graves' hyperthyroidism and ophthalmopathy.

This material consisted of peripheral blood mononuclear cells (PBMCs), taken at new diagnosis, from a patient treated with antithyroid drugs. The sequence was obtained from a woman aged 25 to 39 with Graves disease. V gene TRBV20-1 combines with J gene TRBJ1-6; TRBD1 matches at 7 bases. The CDR3 protein is CSASGQYNSPLHF. The CDR3 DNA reads TGCAGTGCTTCGGGACAGTATAATTCACCCCTCCACTTT.